This T cell receptor beta chain was found in a study of PD-1 blockade in mismatch repair-deficient tumors. V dropped 6 bases and J dropped 7 bases, with 15 bases sitting between them. There are 14 residues in the CDR3. The germline CDR1 and CDR2 sequences are SNHLY and FYNNEI. Specified time point: approximately 10-day in vitro stimulation with candidate neoantigen peptide 6. The TCR-sequenced patients were a few responders to pembrolizumab. A no-peptide control culture served as baseline for clone fold changes. Concerning this clone: Its antigen is currently unknown.

Profiled with immunoSEQ multiplex PCR; TCRdb holds only in-frame clones, not every one. In the table there are about 14,000 clones, around 86% of which are singletons. This clonotype was obtained from an adult with mismatch repair-deficient cancer. The chain employs TRBV2 and TRBJ2-2; maybe TRBD2 (6 bases). This material consisted of cells cultured in vitro, taken from a patient treated with pembrolizumab. The CDR3 sequence: CASRPGLRVGELFF. CDR3 DNA sequence: TGTGCCAGCAGACCGGGACTTAGGGTCGGGGAGCTGTTTTTT.